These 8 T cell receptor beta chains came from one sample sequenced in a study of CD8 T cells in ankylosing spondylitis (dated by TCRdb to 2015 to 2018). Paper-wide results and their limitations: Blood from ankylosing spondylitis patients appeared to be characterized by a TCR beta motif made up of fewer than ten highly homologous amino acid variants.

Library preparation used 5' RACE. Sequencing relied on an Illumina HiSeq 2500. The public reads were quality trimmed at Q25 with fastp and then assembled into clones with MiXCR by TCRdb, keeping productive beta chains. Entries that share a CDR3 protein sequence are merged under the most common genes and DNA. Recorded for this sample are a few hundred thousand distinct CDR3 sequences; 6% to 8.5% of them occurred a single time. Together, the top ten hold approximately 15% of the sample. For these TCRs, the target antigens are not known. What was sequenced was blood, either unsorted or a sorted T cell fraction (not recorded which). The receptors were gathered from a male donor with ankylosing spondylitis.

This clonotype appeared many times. The CDR3 coding sequence is TGTGCCAGCAGTTACTCGAGCGGAAATACGCAGTATTTT. Encoded protein: CASSYSSGNTQYF. The chain carries TRBV6-5 and TRBJ2-3, with D perhaps TRBD2 (5 bases). Trimming cost V 0 bases and J 7 bases, with 8 bases left between them. Germline CDR1 MNHEY, CDR2 SVGAGI. The CDR3 is 13 amino acids.

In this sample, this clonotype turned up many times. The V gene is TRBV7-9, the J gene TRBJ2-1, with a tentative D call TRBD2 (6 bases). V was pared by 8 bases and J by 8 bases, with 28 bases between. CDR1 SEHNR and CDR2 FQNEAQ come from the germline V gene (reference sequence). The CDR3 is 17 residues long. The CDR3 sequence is CASSGGGGPSPLDEQFF. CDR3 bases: TGTGCCAGCTCTGGGGGAGGTGGGCCTAGCCCTTTGGATGAGCAGTTCTTC.

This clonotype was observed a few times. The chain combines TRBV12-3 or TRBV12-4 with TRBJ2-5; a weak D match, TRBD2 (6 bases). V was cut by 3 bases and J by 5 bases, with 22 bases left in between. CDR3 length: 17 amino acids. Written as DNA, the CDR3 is TGTGCCAGCAGTTTGGAAAGAGGGACTCCCGGTAGGGAGACCCAGTACTTC. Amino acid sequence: CASSLERGTPGRETQYF.

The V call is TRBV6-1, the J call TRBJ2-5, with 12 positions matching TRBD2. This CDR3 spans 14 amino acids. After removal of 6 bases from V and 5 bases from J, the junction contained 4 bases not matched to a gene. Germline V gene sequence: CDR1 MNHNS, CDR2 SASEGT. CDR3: CASRLAGGGETQYF. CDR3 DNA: TGTGCCAGCAGACTAGCGGGAGGTGGGGAGACCCAGTACTTC.

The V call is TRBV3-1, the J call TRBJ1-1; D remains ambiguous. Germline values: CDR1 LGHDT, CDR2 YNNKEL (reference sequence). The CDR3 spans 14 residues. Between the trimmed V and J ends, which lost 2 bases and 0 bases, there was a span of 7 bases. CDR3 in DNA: TGTGCCAGCAGCCAAACCCCCCTGAACACTGAAGCTTTCTTT. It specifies CASSQTPLNTEAFF.

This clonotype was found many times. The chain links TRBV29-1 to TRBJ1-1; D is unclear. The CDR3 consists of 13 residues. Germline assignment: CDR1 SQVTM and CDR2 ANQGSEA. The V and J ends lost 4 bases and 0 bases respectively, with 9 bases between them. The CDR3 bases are TGCAGCGTTGTGTCACCTTTGAACACTGAAGCTTTCTTT. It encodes CSVVSPLNTEAFF.

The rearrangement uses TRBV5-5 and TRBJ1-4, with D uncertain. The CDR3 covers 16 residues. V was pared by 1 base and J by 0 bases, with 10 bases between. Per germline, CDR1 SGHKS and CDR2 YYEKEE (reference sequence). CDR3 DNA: TGTGCCAGCAGCTTGTTTTTGGCCGCAACTAATGAAAAACTGTTTTTT. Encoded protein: CASSLFLAATNEKLFF.

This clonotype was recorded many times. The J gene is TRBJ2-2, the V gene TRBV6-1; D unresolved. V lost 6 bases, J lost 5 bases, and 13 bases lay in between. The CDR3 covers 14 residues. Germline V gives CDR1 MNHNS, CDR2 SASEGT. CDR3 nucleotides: TGTGCCAGCAGCAGGACGACGCCGACCGGGGAGCTGTTTTTT. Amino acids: CASSRTTPTGELFF.